These 32 T cell receptor beta chains were sequenced from one sample in a study of cytomegalovirus exposure and HLA in healthy donors. Vbeta (60) and Jbeta (13) primers were used in the PCR. Profiled with immunoSEQ multiplex PCR; TCRdb holds only in-frame clones, not every one. The sample holds under 200,000 clones, roughly 74% seen once. Sequenced material: PBMCs. The receptors come from a woman aged 25 to 39 in good health and CMV-seropositive.

The chain is built from TRBV7-2 and TRBJ2-3, with 8 bases fitting TRBD2. Germline values: CDR1 SGHTA, CDR2 FQGNSA. The CDR3 sequence is 16 residues long. V lost 7 bases to trimming and J lost 3 bases; unmatched junction nucleotides: 12. The CDR3 loop reads CASTARLAGLTDTQYF. The CDR3 region has the DNA TGTGCCAGCACCGCACGCCTAGCGGGTTTAACAGATACGCAGTATTTT.

The rearrangement joins TRBV7-8 to TRBJ2-7; 7 bases fit TRBD2. The CDR3 contains 17 residues. Germline CDR1 is SGHVS and CDR2 is FQNEAQ. Germline trimming cut 1 base from V and 2 bases from J; bases unmatched to any gene: 11. CDR3 sequence (DNA): TGTGCCAGCAGCTTAGGGTGGGAGGGCTCTACCCCCTACGAGCAGTACTTC. Translating gives CASSLGWEGSTPYEQYF.

The chain is built from TRBV27 and TRBJ1-1, with TRBD1 matching 7 bases. This CDR3 spans 16 amino acids. Germline loops: CDR1 MNHEY, CDR2 SMNVEV (reference sequence). V dropped 7 bases and J dropped 4; count of bases not matched to a gene: 15. The CDR3 sequence: CASTSIRGGLSTEAFF. CDR3 in DNA: TGTGCCAGCACCTCAATAAGAGGGGGCCTTAGCACTGAAGCTTTCTTT.

This clone appeared a few times. The V and J genes are TRBV4-1 and TRBJ1-1, with D unclear. CDR1 is MGHRA, CDR2 YSYEKL, per germline. The CDR3 runs to 12 residues. Trimming took off 3 bases at V and 10 bases at J, with 12 bases between the two ends. The CDR3 nucleotides are TGCGCCAGCAGCCAGGACGGACTAAGAGCTTTCTTT. It is translated as CASSQDGLRAFF.

The rearrangement uses TRBV27 and TRBJ1-2; 9 bases are a match to TRBD1. V lost 3 bases to trimming and J lost 9 bases; unmatched junction nucleotides: 5. Germline V gene data show CDR1 as MNHEY and CDR2 as SMNVEV (reference sequence). The CDR3 consists of 13 residues. CDR3 sequence: CASSFDRGYSYTF. Here the CDR3 DNA reads TGTGCCAGCAGTTTCGACAGGGGGTATAGCTACACCTTC.

The V gene is TRBV7-3, the J gene TRBJ2-1; D remains ambiguous. There are 13 residues in the CDR3. Germline V CDR1 and CDR2: SGHTA, FQGTGA. With 1 base removed from V and 6 bases from J, the gap between germline ends came to 7 bases. This chain's CDR3 is CASSLRPSNEQFF. In nucleotides, the CDR3 is TGTGCCAGCAGCTTAAGGCCCTCCAATGAGCAGTTCTTC.

Concerning this clone: Germline is not matched at one junction end, which may reflect a read error. The rearrangement uses TRBV7-7 and TRBJ2-7; 10 positions agree with TRBD1. The CDR3 is made up of 14 amino acids. Germline V gives CDR1 SSHAT, CDR2 FNYEAQ (reference sequence). This CDR3 is CASSRDRGDYEQYF. In nucleotides, the CDR3 is TGTGCTAGCAGCCGGGACAGGGGAGACTACGAGCAGTACTTC.

The chain employs TRBV5-6 and TRBJ1-1; TRBD1 matches at 9 bases. The V segment lost 5 bases and the J segment 4 bases; nucleotides outside the gene matches: 9. Germline lookup yields CDR1 SGHDT and CDR2 YYEEEE. This CDR3 has 15 amino acids. CDR3 loop: CASSYGQGYGTEAFF. The CDR3 nucleotides are TGTGCCAGCAGTTACGGACAGGGGTACGGCACTGAAGCTTTCTTT.

The chain joins TRBV5-1 to TRBJ2-3; D not resolved. The CDR3 totals 15 residues. From germline, CDR1 is SGHRS and CDR2 YFSETQ. Between the trimmed V and J ends, which lost 4 bases and 1 base, there was a span of 13 bases. The CDR3 DNA is TGCGCCAGCAGCCCATTTCTAGGAGGCACAGATACGCAGTATTTT. The encoded protein is CASSPFLGGTDTQYF. Full variable domain (remainder filled in from reference TRBV5-1 and TRBJ2-3): KAGVTQTPRYLIKTRGQQVTLSCSPISGHRSVSWYQQTPGQGLQFLFEYFSETQRNKGNFPGRFSGRQFSNSRSEMNVSTLELGDSALYLCASSPFLGGTDTQYFGPGTRLTVL.

The V gene is TRBV7-9, the J gene TRBJ2-7; D not resolved. The CDR3 length is 12 residues. Deletions cut 4 bases from V and 1 base from J, with 5 bases between. Germline V CDR1 and CDR2: SEHNR, FQNEAQ (reference sequence). CDR3 DNA sequence: TGTGCCAGCAGCTCCATTTCCTACGAGCAGTACTTC. Its protein is CASSSISYEQYF.

The CDR3 DNA reads as TGCGCCAGCAGCCAAAAGGCAGGGACAGGGAATAGCTACACCTTC. Its translation is CASSQKAGTGNSYTF. The chain recombines TRBV4-3 with TRBJ1-2, with 9 bases lining up with TRBD1. The CDR3 is 15 residues long. V lost 2 bases, J lost 9 bases, and 10 bases stayed unmatched. Germline V CDR1 and CDR2: LGHNA, YSLEER.

This sequence joins TRBV11-2 and TRBJ2-3; a possible D gene is TRBD2 (6 bases). CDR1 is SGHAT, CDR2 FQNNGV, per germline. The CDR3 covers 13 residues. V shed 0 bases and J shed 15 bases, with 16 bases lying between them. CDR3 DNA: TGTGCCAGCAGCTTAGATGCAGGAGGGGTGCAATATTTT. It encodes CASSLDAGGVQYF.

This clone has just one count. The chain links TRBV15 to TRBJ2-2; TRBD1 might be the D (5 bases). The CDR3 is 12 residues long. The V end was cut by 9 bases, the J end by 8 bases, with 13 bases between. Germline CDR1 is LNHNV and CDR2 is YYDKDF (reference sequence). The CDR3 loop reads CATGRAGGELFF. The CDR3 DNA reads as TGTGCCACGGGCAGGGCCGGAGGGGAGCTGTTTTTT.

This sequence joins TRBV5-4 and TRBJ1-1, with TRBD1 as a possible D gene (6 bases). V lost 5 bases and J 0 bases, leaving 17 bases between the germline ends. Per germline, CDR1 SGHNT and CDR2 YYREEE (reference sequence). CDR3 length equals 16 residues. Here the CDR3 DNA reads TGTGCCAGCAGAAATCCTGACAGGCCGATGAACACTGAAGCTTTCTTT. Translated, it gives CASRNPDRPMNTEAFF.

J is TRBJ2-3 and V is TRBV9, with 12 bases fitting TRBD2. CDR1 and CDR2 (germline): SGDLS, YYNGEE. The CDR3 has 16 amino acids. V lost 10 bases to trimming and J lost 4 bases; unmatched junction nucleotides: 13. In DNA form, the CDR3 reads TGTGCCTCCTCCCGGGCTAGCGGGGGGGCTGCAGATACGCAGTATTTT. Its translation is CASSRASGGAADTQYF. The entire variable domain, with the rest obtained from reference TRBV9 and TRBJ2-3, is as follows: DSGVTQTPKHLITATGQRVTLRCSPRSGDLSVYWYQQSLDQGLQFLIQYYNGEERAKGNILERFSAQQFPDLHSELNLSSLELGDSALYFCASSRASGGAADTQYFGPGTRLTVL.

Of note for this clone: Germline and junction disagree at one end, which may indicate a read error. V and J are TRBV7-7 and TRBJ1-1, with 7 bases matching TRBD1. CDR3 size: 13 residues. From germline, CDR1 is SSHAT and CDR2 FNYEAQ (reference sequence). CDR3 nucleotides: TGTGCTAGCAGCTTAGACAGGGCCACTGAAGCTTTCTTT. Amino acids: CASSLDRATEAFF.

The chain joins TRBV5-1 to TRBJ1-6; 11 nucleotides line up with TRBD1. Germline CDR1 reads SGHRS; CDR2 reads YFSETQ. Trimming removed 3 bases from V and 1 base from J; junction bases left unmatched: 12. There are 20 residues in the CDR3. The CDR3 region is CASSSRTGGVLGSYNSPLHF. DNA for the CDR3: TGCGCCAGCAGCTCCAGGACAGGGGGCGTCCTGGGGTCCTATAATTCACCCCTCCACTTT.

The chain carries TRBV2 and TRBJ1-2; D is possibly TRBD1 (6 bases). V gave up 7 bases and J gave up 7 bases, with 13 bases separating them. CDR1 is SNHLY, CDR2 FYNNEI, per germline. The CDR3 extends over 12 amino acids. The CDR3 region is CASIGQGSGYTF. As DNA, the CDR3 is TGTGCCAGCATAGGGCAGGGGAGTGGCTACACCTTC.

The genes are TRBV5-4 and TRBJ1-1, with D possibly being TRBD1 (5 bases). Germline values: CDR1 SGHNT, CDR2 YYREEE (reference sequence). Trimming took off 5 bases at V and 5 bases at J, with 16 bases between the two ends. This CDR3 comprises 14 residues. Here the CDR3 DNA reads TGTGCCAGCAGTGAACAGGTCAGGTTTACTGAAGCTTTCTTT. It specifies CASSEQVRFTEAFF.

The chain has TRBV19 and TRBJ2-3; 10 positions match TRBD2. The CDR3 is 15 amino acids. V was clipped by 5 bases and J by 5 bases; unmatched bases: 7. Germline CDR1 is LNHDA and CDR2 is SQIVND (reference sequence). The CDR3 here is CASSLSGGAVDTQYF. The CDR3 DNA reads TGTGCCAGTAGTCTGAGCGGGGGGGCCGTAGATACGCAGTATTTT. Based on the CDR3 plus reference TRBV19 and TRBJ2-3, the full variable domain is DGGITQSPKYLFRKEGQNVTLSCEQNLNHDAMYWYRQDPGQGLRLIYYSQIVNDFQKGDIAEGYSVSREKKESFPLTVTSAQKNPTAFYLCASSLSGGAVDTQYFGPGTRLTVL.

This chain connects TRBV28 to TRBJ2-1, with D tentatively TRBD1 (5 bases). With 7 bases removed from V and 10 bases from J, the gap between germline ends came to 17 bases. Germline V CDR1 and CDR2: MDHEN, SYDVKM. This CDR3 has 13 amino acids. The chain's CDR3 is CASIAGWSGEQFF. CDR3 bases: TGTGCCAGCATCGCAGGCTGGTCAGGGGAGCAGTTCTTC.

The chain is built from TRBV6-6 and TRBJ1-5; 8 bases are a match to TRBD1. The V gene end was trimmed by 6 bases and the J gene end by 0 bases; junction bases not matched to a gene: 4. The CDR3 sequence is 15 residues long. Germline CDR1 and CDR2: MNHNY and SVGAGI (reference sequence). CDR3 in DNA: TGTGCCAGCAGATCGACAGGGGATAGCAATCAGCCCCAGCATTTT. Residues: CASRSTGDSNQPQHF.

V and J are TRBV5-3 and TRBJ1-5, with a weak D call TRBD1 (6 bases). TRBV5-3 is an open reading frame whose function is uncertain. V lost 6 bases and J lost 8, with 12 bases in between. This CDR3 is built from 12 residues. CDR3 in amino acids: CARKNRAEPQHF. As DNA, the CDR3 is TGTGCCAGAAAGAACAGGGCGGAGCCCCAGCATTTT.

This sequence joins TRBV4-1 and TRBJ2-7; possible D gene TRBD2, 7 bases. The germline V and J ends were trimmed by 1 base and 1 base, with 11 bases remaining between them. This CDR3 region has 15 residues. Germline V lookup: CDR1 MGHRA, CDR2 YSYEKL. CDR3 sequence: CASSQAAGQSYEQYF. DNA for the CDR3: TGCGCCAGCAGCCAAGCAGCGGGACAATCCTACGAGCAGTACTTC.

Of note for this clone: Other DNA sequences within the sample encode an identical CDR3. The chain joins TRBV29-1 to TRBJ1-2; D unresolved. The V end was cut by 4 bases, the J end by 0 bases, with 6 bases between. Per the germline V gene, CDR1 is SQVTM and CDR2 is ANQGSEA. The CDR3 spans 12 residues. The CDR3 DNA reads TGCAGCGTTGTGACAACTAACTATGGCTACACCTTC. It yields the protein CSVVTTNYGYTF.

CDR3 loop: CASSPLADSYNEQFF. DNA of the CDR3: TGTGCCAGCAGCCCCCTAGCGGATTCCTACAATGAGCAGTTCTTC. This chain joins TRBV4-2 and TRBJ2-1; TRBD2 agrees at 7 bases. The CDR3 sequence is 15 residues long. With V trimmed by 4 bases and J by 1 base, 4 bases remained unmatched. The germline gives CDR1 LGHNA, CDR2 YNFKEQ.

The CDR3 loop is CASSLKGGPSGGYTF. CDR3 nucleotides: TGTGCCAGCAGCTTAAAAGGGGGACCTTCCGGTGGCTACACCTTC. The V gene is TRBV7-2, the J gene TRBJ1-2; the D gene is possibly TRBD1 (6 bases). The germline CDR1 and CDR2 sequences are SGHTA and FQGNSA. V lost 2 bases and J lost 7, with 17 bases in between. The CDR3 spans 15 residues.

The chain links TRBV5-1 to TRBJ1-2, with 8 bases lining up with TRBD1. From germline, CDR1 is SGHRS and CDR2 YFSETQ. The CDR3 is 15 residues long. The V and J ends lost 4 bases and 5 bases, in that order; junction bases with no gene match: 10. The CDR3 sequence: CASSPDGRGLYGYTF. CDR3 coding DNA: TGCGCCAGCAGCCCGGACGGCAGGGGGCTATATGGCTACACCTTC.

V gene TRBV27 combines with J gene TRBJ1-3; 9 positions match TRBD1. The CDR3 consists of 16 residues. The germline V gene has CDR1 MNHEY and CDR2 SMNVEV (reference sequence). The trim removed 6 bases at V and 0 bases at J, leaving 6 bases unmatched. CDR3 region: CASRETGGLSGNTIYF. The CDR3 DNA follows: TGTGCCAGCAGGGAGACAGGGGGACTCTCTGGAAACACCATATATTTT.

This clone was counted a few times. This chain links TRBV5-4 with TRBJ2-1; no clear D gene. The germline V gene encodes CDR1 SGHNT and CDR2 YYREEE (reference sequence). This CDR3 has 15 amino acids. V lost 0 bases and J 0 bases, leaving 7 bases between the germline ends. This CDR3 is CASSLALGSYNEQFF. As DNA, the CDR3 is TGTGCCAGCAGCTTGGCTCTAGGCTCCTACAATGAGCAGTTCTTC.

The chain employs TRBV7-9 and TRBJ1-6, with D hard to call. The CDR3 covers 18 residues. V gave up 4 bases and J gave up 2 bases, with 18 bases separating them. From germline, CDR1 is SEHNR and CDR2 FQNEAQ (reference sequence). This chain's CDR3 is CASSSLSGLMAYNSPLHF. The CDR3 DNA is TGTGCCAGCAGCTCTCTATCTGGGCTAATGGCCTATAATTCACCCCTCCACTTT.

The genes are TRBV11-2 and TRBJ1-5; a weak D match, TRBD1 (6 bases). CDR1 SGHAT and CDR2 FQNNGV come from the germline V gene. The CDR3 is 14 residues long. The V gene lost 4 bases and the J gene lost 3 bases, with 10 bases spanning the gap. The CDR3 DNA sequence: TGTGCCAGCAGCTACGGACAGTCCAATCAGCCCCAGCATTTT. Amino acid sequence: CASSYGQSNQPQHF.